The entry below gives a single T cell receptor beta chain sequence along with its context. This clonotype was seen many times. Its antigen is unknown. Base qualities are not at hand, and no much larger clone is one base apart. The data were taken from a study of human T cells and chemical hapten exposure listed by TCRdb under 2021. In terms of the full investigation: For sensitization, 2% DPC in acetone was applied to an approximately 2 cm by approximately 2 cm area of upper inner arm skin. Blood was sampled from patients pre-sensitization (week 0) and at 2, 6 and about 24 weeks after DPC sensitization. Alopecia areata with under or over 50% scalp involvement, alopecia totalis and alopecia universalis were represented in the patient cohort, which was mostly female. Libraries were pooled for sequencing, and variation in per-sample TCR yields was attributed mainly to small differences in library volumes within the pool. Patch testing was performed on the upper back with Finn chambers containing 0.01% DPC, and the patch tests were scored after 6 days according to International Contact Dermatitis Research Group standards. Peripheral blood TCR repertoire changes were tracked in vivo in alopecia patients during primary and secondary sensitization to the hapten diphenylcyclopropenone (DPC). Twenty-nine alopecia patients gave blood for TCR sequencing at one to four time points (pre-sensitization, 2, 6 and 24 weeks). Patients additionally received weekly therapeutic DPC doses to the scalp throughout the approximately 25-week study period. Points the paper makes about the study in general: Alopecia, a presumed autoimmune disease, was present in all patients, so the immune response of the patients might differ from that of healthy individuals. Repeated subsampling changed both the strength of the expansion versus patch-test correlation and the threshold at which that correlation became significant. The number of PT1 expanded TCRs positively correlated with patch test score, significant at thresholds 8, 16 and 32 but not 4. No change with DPC sensitization was found in the number of TCRs above 1 in 1000 frequency, and no evidence of global repertoire structure alterations was found. Significantly more large CDR3 similarity clusters were formed by expanded TCRs than by pre-sensitization or healthy control sets, consistent with antigen-driven responses.

According to the germline V gene, CDR1 reads SQVTM and CDR2 reads ANQGSEA. V gives up 3 bases and J gives up 2 bases, and the segment between their germline ends measures 15 bases. The CDR3 runs 15 amino acids, cysteine and phenylalanine included. The entry retains the CDR3 DNA only, 45 bases that are in frame from base 1. The library was produced with RACE. TCRdb shows the sequencer as NextSeq 500. During library preparation, unique molecular identifiers were attached to individual cDNA molecules so that TCRs could be counted in a quantitative, reproducible way. From each blood RNA sample, both TCR alpha and TCR beta chains were sequenced. Regarding the original processing steps: The median number of TCRs per sample was over 95,000, ranging from about 23,224 to 690,600. V, J and CDR3 annotation of the TCR reads was carried out using the Decombinator software suite. To make PS versus PT1 abundance plots, every sample was subsampled to the same number of TCRs (28,000). Expanded TCRs were defined as absent before sensitization and observed at least eight times at the 2-week time point. The public reads were quality trimmed at Q25 with fastp and then assembled into clones with MiXCR by TCRdb, keeping productive beta chains. Every distinct CDR3 protein forms one entry, paired with its most common genes and DNA. TCRdb's processing, not the study's, gives the V and J calls here. In this sample the table shows roughly 360,000 distinct CDR3 sequences, about 4.4% of which occur a single time. Of the sample, around 2% falls within the top ten clones.

The label giving this sample's time point can be read as: patch test 1, 2 weeks after DPC sensitization. The treatment or condition tag for this specimen amounts to: therapeutic diphenylcyclopropenone sensitization with weekly scalp DPC. Blood at each patch-test visit was drawn before the patch test was applied. Eligible patients were aged 18 to 70, diagnosed with alopecia, deemed suitable for DPC therapy, and excluded if pregnant. Unfractionated whole blood was collected in Tempus Blood RNA tubes, and total RNA was extracted from that blood. The clonotype comes from a woman aged 45-65 years with alopecia areata. Some clones in this sample may be carry-over from other donors' samples. The sequencing here drew on whole blood, taken in connection with sensitization to the hapten diphenylcyclopropenone (DPC). The chain is assembled from TRBV29-1 and TRBJ2-3, with the D segment identity uncertain. The nucleotide sequence reads TGCAGCGTTGAGAAGGGCCGAACACCCACAGATACGCAGTATTTT. It encodes CSVEKGRTPTDTQYF.